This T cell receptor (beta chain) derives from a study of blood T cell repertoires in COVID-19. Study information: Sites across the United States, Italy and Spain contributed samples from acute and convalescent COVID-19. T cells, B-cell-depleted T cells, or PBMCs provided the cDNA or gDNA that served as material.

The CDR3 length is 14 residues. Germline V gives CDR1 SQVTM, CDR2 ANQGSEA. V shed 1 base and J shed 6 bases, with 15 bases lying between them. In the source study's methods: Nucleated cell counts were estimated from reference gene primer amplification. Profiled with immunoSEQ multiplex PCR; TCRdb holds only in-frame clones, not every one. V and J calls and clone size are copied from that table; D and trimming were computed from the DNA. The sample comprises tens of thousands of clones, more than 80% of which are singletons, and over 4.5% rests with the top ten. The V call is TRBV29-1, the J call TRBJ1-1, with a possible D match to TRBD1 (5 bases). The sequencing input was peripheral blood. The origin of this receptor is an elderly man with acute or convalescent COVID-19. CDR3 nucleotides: TGCAGCGTTGAAGGTAGAACGGGGGAAGCTGAAGCTTTCTTT. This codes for CSVEGRTGEAEAFF.